Listed below are T cell receptor beta chains from one sample, sequenced in a study of CD8+CD57+ T cells in acquired aplastic anemia. TCRdb fed the reads into MiXCR, producing one record per CDR3 protein. This sample yields around 190,000 distinct CDR3 sequences, of which 61% are seen a single time; less than 30% belongs to the top ten. Sequenced sample: sorted CD4+, CD8+, or CD8+CD57+ T cells (not recorded which) from PBMCs. These receptors all come from a human donor in good health. Each CDR3 is given with its conserved first and last residue. The order of the fields is D gene, CDR3 length, J gene, clone size, V gene, CDR3 DNA, CDR3 protein. The D gene is left open where the match is weak. The size field is filled for only some rows; it gives once, few, many or a size class.

d_call: NA
cdr3_length: 14
j_call: TRBJ1-4
clone_size: NA
v_call: TRBV29-1
cdr3_nt: TGCAGCGTTGAGGGCGGGATTGGTTATGAAAAACTGTTTTTT
cdr3_aa: CSVEGGIGYEKLFF

d_call: NA
cdr3_length: 15
j_call: TRBJ2-3
clone_size: NA
v_call: TRBV7-8
cdr3_nt: TGTGCCAGCAGCTTCCGGACTTCTAGCACAGATACGCAGTATTTT
cdr3_aa: CASSFRTSSTDTQYF

d_call: TRBD2
cdr3_length: 14
j_call: TRBJ2-3
clone_size: NA
v_call: TRBV6-4
cdr3_nt: TGTGCCAGCAGTGACTCGGGGGGGACAGATACGCAGTATTTT
cdr3_aa: CASSDSGGTDTQYF

d_call: NA
cdr3_length: 15
j_call: TRBJ2-2
clone_size: many
v_call: TRBV20-1
cdr3_nt: TGCAGTGCTAGAGATCCTCGGGGAGTCACCGGGGAGCTGTTTTTT
cdr3_aa: CSARDPRGVTGELFF

d_call: NA
cdr3_length: 15
j_call: TRBJ1-2
clone_size: NA
v_call: TRBV7-2
cdr3_nt: TGTGCCAGCAGCTTAGACGGACAACGGAACTATGGCTACACCTTC
cdr3_aa: CASSLDGQRNYGYTF

d_call: TRBD2
cdr3_length: 16
j_call: TRBJ2-3
clone_size: NA
v_call: TRBV15
cdr3_nt: TGTGCCACCAGCAGAGTTCTAGCGGACCACACAGATACGCAGTATTTT
cdr3_aa: CATSRVLADHTDTQYF

d_call: NA
cdr3_length: 13
j_call: TRBJ2-7
clone_size: many
v_call: TRBV7-3
cdr3_nt: TGTGCCAGCAGCCCTACAGAATTTTACGAGCAGTACTTC
cdr3_aa: CASSPTEFYEQYF

d_call: NA
cdr3_length: 16
j_call: TRBJ2-7
clone_size: many
v_call: TRBV6-5
cdr3_nt: TGTGCCAGCAATTACTCGAATTATAGGGCGTCCTACGAGCAGTACTTC
cdr3_aa: CASNYSNYRASYEQYF

d_call: TRBD1
cdr3_length: 17
j_call: TRBJ1-2
clone_size: NA
v_call: TRBV27
cdr3_nt: TGTGCCAGCAGTTTATCACGAGGGACAGGGGAGAACTATGGCTACACCTTC
cdr3_aa: CASSLSRGTGENYGYTF

d_call: TRBD2
cdr3_length: 16
j_call: TRBJ2-7
clone_size: many
v_call: TRBV15
cdr3_nt: TGTGCCACCAGCAGAACTAGCGGGAGGCACTCCTACGAGCAGTACTTC
cdr3_aa: CATSRTSGRHSYEQYF

d_call: NA
cdr3_length: 14
j_call: TRBJ2-1
clone_size: once
v_call: TRBV14
cdr3_nt: TGTGCCAGCAGCCAAGCCGGGGGGCTTAATGAGCAGTTCTTC
cdr3_aa: CASSQAGGLNEQFF

d_call: NA
cdr3_length: 14
j_call: TRBJ2-1
clone_size: NA
v_call: TRBV7-3
cdr3_nt: TGTGCCAGCAGCTTAGCCGTTTCGTCCCCTGAGCAGTTCTTC
cdr3_aa: CASSLAVSSPEQFF

d_call: NA
cdr3_length: 13
j_call: TRBJ2-1
clone_size: NA
v_call: TRBV20-1
cdr3_nt: TGCAGTGCTAGTAGAGCCGGTTTGAATGAGCAGTTCTTC
cdr3_aa: CSASRAGLNEQFF

d_call: NA
cdr3_length: 12
j_call: TRBJ1-5
clone_size: NA
v_call: TRBV10-2
cdr3_nt: TGCGCCAGCAGTGAACCGGGAAAGCCCCAGCATTTT
cdr3_aa: CASSEPGKPQHF

d_call: NA
cdr3_length: 12
j_call: TRBJ2-1
clone_size: NA
v_call: TRBV6-2/TRBV6-3
cdr3_nt: TGTGCCAGCAGTTACCCGGTCAATGAGCAGTTCTTC
cdr3_aa: CASSYPVNEQFF

d_call: NA
cdr3_length: 14
j_call: TRBJ2-3
clone_size: NA
v_call: TRBV7-8
cdr3_nt: TGTGCCAGCAGCTTAAGGCAGGGCGTAGATACGCAGTATTTT
cdr3_aa: CASSLRQGVDTQYF

d_call: TRBD2
cdr3_length: 18
j_call: TRBJ2-1
clone_size: many
v_call: TRBV14
cdr3_nt: TGTGCCAGCAGCCAAGATCTTCTAGCGGGGACCTTGTACAATGAGCAGTTCTTC
cdr3_aa: CASSQDLLAGTLYNEQFF

d_call: NA
cdr3_length: 16
j_call: TRBJ1-1
clone_size: NA
v_call: TRBV7-3
cdr3_nt: TGTGCCAGCAGCCCAATGACGGGGGCTTTCGGCACTGAAGATTTCTTT
cdr3_aa: CASSPMTGAFGTEDFF

d_call: NA
cdr3_length: 11
j_call: TRBJ1-5
clone_size: NA
v_call: TRBV6-6
cdr3_nt: TGTGCCAGCAGGCCGTCGGGGTACGAGCATTTT
cdr3_aa: CASRPSGYEHF

d_call: NA
cdr3_length: 15
j_call: TRBJ1-4
clone_size: many
v_call: TRBV7-6
cdr3_nt: TGTGCCAGCAGCTTATGGGCAGGGGAAAATGAAAAACTGTTTTTT
cdr3_aa: CASSLWAGENEKLFF

d_call: NA
cdr3_length: 16
j_call: TRBJ2-1
clone_size: many
v_call: TRBV9
cdr3_nt: TGTGCCAGCAGCGGCCTTAGCGTACTACCCTACAATGAGCAGTTCTTC
cdr3_aa: CASSGLSVLPYNEQFF

d_call: NA
cdr3_length: 14
j_call: TRBJ2-3
clone_size: many
v_call: TRBV9
cdr3_nt: TGTGCCAGCAGCCCAAGGGACATCTCAGATACGCAGTATTTT
cdr3_aa: CASSPRDISDTQYF